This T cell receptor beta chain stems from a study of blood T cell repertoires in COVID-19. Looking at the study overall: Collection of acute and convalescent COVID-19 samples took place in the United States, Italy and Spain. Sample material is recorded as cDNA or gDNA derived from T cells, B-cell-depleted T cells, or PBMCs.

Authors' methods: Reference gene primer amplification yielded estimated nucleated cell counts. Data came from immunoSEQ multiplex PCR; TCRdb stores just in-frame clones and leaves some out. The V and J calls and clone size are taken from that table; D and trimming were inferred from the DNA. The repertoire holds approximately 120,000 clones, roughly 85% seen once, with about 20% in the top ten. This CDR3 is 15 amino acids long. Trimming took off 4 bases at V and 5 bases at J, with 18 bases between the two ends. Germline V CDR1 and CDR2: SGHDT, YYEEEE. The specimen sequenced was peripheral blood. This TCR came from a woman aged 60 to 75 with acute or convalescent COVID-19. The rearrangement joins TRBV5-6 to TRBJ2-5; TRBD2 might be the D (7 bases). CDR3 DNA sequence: TGTGCCAGCAGCCTCGGGGGGCGGGAGCACGAGACCCAGTACTTC. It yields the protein CASSLGGREHETQYF.